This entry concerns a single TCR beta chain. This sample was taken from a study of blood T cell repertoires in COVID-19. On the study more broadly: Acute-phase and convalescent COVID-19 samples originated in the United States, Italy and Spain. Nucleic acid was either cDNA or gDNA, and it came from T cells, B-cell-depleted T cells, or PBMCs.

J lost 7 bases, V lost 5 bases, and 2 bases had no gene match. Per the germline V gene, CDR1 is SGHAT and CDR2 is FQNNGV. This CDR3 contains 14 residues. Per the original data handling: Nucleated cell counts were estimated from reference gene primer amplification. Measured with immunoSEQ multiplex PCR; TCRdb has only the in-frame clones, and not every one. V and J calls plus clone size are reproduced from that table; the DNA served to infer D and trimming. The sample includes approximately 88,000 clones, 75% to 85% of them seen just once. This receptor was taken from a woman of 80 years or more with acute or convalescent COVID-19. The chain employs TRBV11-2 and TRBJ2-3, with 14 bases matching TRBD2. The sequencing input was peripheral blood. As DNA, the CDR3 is TGTGCCAGCAGCGGGACTAGCGGGAGAAATACGCAGTATTTT. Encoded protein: CASSGTSGRNTQYF. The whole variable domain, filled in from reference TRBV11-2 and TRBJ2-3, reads EAGVAQSPRYKIIEKRQSVAFWCNPISGHATLYWYQQILGQGPKLLIQFQNNGVVDDSQLPKDRFSAERLKGVDSTLKIQPAKLEDSAVYLCASSGTSGRNTQYFGPGTRLTVL.